The rows below give T cell receptor beta chains drawn from one sample of a study of cytomegalovirus exposure and HLA in healthy donors. Only in-frame clones appear in the TCRdb table, and some are missing; sequencing was by immunoSEQ multiplex PCR. The table shows roughly 100,000 clones, with 65% to 85% occurring only once. The sequenced sample was PBMCs. These receptors all stem from a male donor in good health and CMV-seronegative. CDR3s include the opening cysteine and the closing phenylalanine or tryptophan. A D gene is named only where the DNA matches it firmly. Some rows have no size entry. The others give once, few or many, or a class for an expanded clone.

D gene: TRBD2
clone size: NA
V gene: TRBV30
J gene: TRBJ2-2
CDR3 protein: CAGKRSGGNTGELFF
CDR3 DNA: TGTGCCGGGAAACGGAGCGGGGGGAACACCGGGGAGCTGTTTTTT

D gene: TRBD1
clone size: once
V gene: TRBV11-2
J gene: TRBJ2-7
CDR3 protein: CASRTWNYRGTYEQYF
CDR3 DNA: TGTGCCAGCAGGACATGGAATTACAGGGGAACGTACGAGCAGTACTTC

D gene: NA
clone size: NA
V gene: TRBV5-1
J gene: TRBJ1-4
CDR3 protein: CASSPQGGEKLFF
CDR3 DNA: TGCGCCAGCAGCCCTCAGGGAGGTGAAAAACTGTTTTTT

D gene: TRBD2
clone size: once
V gene: TRBV28
J gene: TRBJ2-5
CDR3 protein: CASNLRWGEPGLAIQAQYF
CDR3 DNA: TGTGCCAGCAATCTTAGGTGGGGGGAACCGGGACTAGCAATCCAGGCCCAGTACTTC

D gene: TRBD2
clone size: NA
V gene: TRBV15
J gene: TRBJ2-3
CDR3 protein: CATSSGLAGSTDTQYF
CDR3 DNA: TGTGCCACCAGCAGCGGACTAGCGGGTAGCACAGATACGCAGTATTTT

D gene: TRBD1
clone size: once
V gene: TRBV28
J gene: TRBJ2-3
CDR3 protein: CASSRGRGQGVGTDTQYF
CDR3 DNA: TGTGCCAGCAGTCGGGGTCGGGGACAGGGGGTCGGCACAGATACGCAGTATTTT

D gene: NA
clone size: once
V gene: TRBV18
J gene: TRBJ2-3
CDR3 protein: CASSPSSRTDTQYF
CDR3 DNA: TGTGCCAGCTCACCAAGCAGTCGCACAGACACGCAGTATTTT

D gene: TRBD1
clone size: NA
V gene: TRBV30
J gene: TRBJ2-2
CDR3 protein: CAWRATGQVWTGELFF
CDR3 DNA: TGTGCCTGGAGGGCAACGGGACAGGTTTGGACCGGGGAGCTGTTTTTT

D gene: TRBD2
clone size: once
V gene: TRBV30
J gene: TRBJ2-1
CDR3 protein: CAWSKGSSGSSYNEQFF
CDR3 DNA: TGTGCCTGGAGTAAGGGATCTAGCGGGTCGTCCTACAATGAGCAGTTCTTC

D gene: NA
clone size: NA
V gene: TRBV4-1
J gene: TRBJ2-6
CDR3 protein: CASSQGTAALYGANVLTF
CDR3 DNA: TGCGCCAGCAGCCAAGGAACAGCGGCTCTCTATGGGGCCAACGTCCTGACTTTC

D gene: NA
clone size: few
V gene: TRBV15
J gene: TRBJ2-4
CDR3 protein: CAASGSLGNIQYF
CDR3 DNA: TGTGCCGCGTCCGGGTCGCTGGGAAACATTCAGTACTTC

D gene: TRBD1
clone size: NA
V gene: TRBV29-1
J gene: TRBJ2-7
CDR3 protein: CSVGTGDGGEQYF
CDR3 DNA: TGCAGCGTTGGGACAGGGGACGGGGGGGAGCAGTACTTC

D gene: NA
clone size: NA
V gene: TRBV11-3
J gene: TRBJ1-3
CDR3 protein: CASSRGDFSGNTIYF
CDR3 DNA: TGTGCCAGCTCACGCGGGGATTTCTCTGGAAACACCATATATTTT

D gene: NA
clone size: NA
V gene: TRBV14
J gene: TRBJ2-4
CDR3 protein: CASSQDAGSGKNIQYF
CDR3 DNA: TGTGCCAGCAGCCAAGATGCGGGGTCAGGCAAAAACATTCAGTACTTC

D gene: TRBD1
clone size: NA
V gene: TRBV5-4
J gene: TRBJ2-7
CDR3 protein: CASSGPGQGAYEQYF
CDR3 DNA: TGTGCCAGCAGCGGACCGGGACAGGGGGCCTACGAGCAGTACTTC

D gene: NA
clone size: few
V gene: TRBV7-2
J gene: TRBJ2-1
CDR3 protein: CASSLAGHRSYNEQFF
CDR3 DNA: TGTGCCAGCAGCTTAGCGGGCCACCGTTCCTACAATGAGCAGTTCTTC

D gene: NA
clone size: NA
V gene: TRBV2
J gene: TRBJ1-1
CDR3 protein: CASNREGDTEAFF
CDR3 DNA: TGTGCCAGCAATCGGGAAGGTGACACTGAAGCTTTCTTT

D gene: TRBD2
clone size: few
V gene: TRBV7-9
J gene: TRBJ2-1
CDR3 protein: CASSLALAGAYNEQFF
CDR3 DNA: TGTGCCAGCAGCTTGGCGTTAGCGGGAGCATACAATGAGCAGTTCTTC

D gene: TRBD2
clone size: NA
V gene: TRBV7-3
J gene: TRBJ2-2
CDR3 protein: CASSLSHGTSGFGELFF
CDR3 DNA: TGTGCCAGCAGCTTATCCCACGGGACTAGCGGATTCGGGGAGCTGTTTTTT

D gene: TRBD1
clone size: NA
V gene: TRBV18
J gene: TRBJ1-1
CDR3 protein: CASSPFRDRVVNTEAFF
CDR3 DNA: TGTGCCAGCTCACCCTTTAGGGACAGGGTGGTGAACACTGAAGCTTTCTTT

D gene: NA
clone size: NA
V gene: TRBV25-1
J gene: TRBJ2-1
CDR3 protein: CASSGAGFRDEQFF
CDR3 DNA: TGTGCCAGCAGTGGGGCAGGCTTTCGCGATGAGCAGTTCTTC

D gene: NA
clone size: few
V gene: TRBV5-5
J gene: TRBJ2-7
CDR3 protein: CASSLVTPEGYEQYF
CDR3 DNA: TGTGCCAGCAGCTTGGTTACCCCTGAGGGCTACGAGCAGTACTTC

D gene: TRBD1
clone size: once
V gene: TRBV6-6
J gene: TRBJ2-5
CDR3 protein: CASSLTGDRWETQYF
CDR3 DNA: TGTGCCAGCAGTTTGACAGGGGACCGTTGGGAGACCCAGTACTTC

D gene: NA
clone size: NA
V gene: TRBV19
J gene: TRBJ2-6
CDR3 protein: CASRWPQEGSGANVLTF
CDR3 DNA: TGTGCCAGTAGGTGGCCCCAGGAGGGCTCTGGGGCCAACGTCCTGACTTTC

D gene: TRBD1
clone size: NA
V gene: TRBV19
J gene: TRBJ1-2
CDR3 protein: CASSKNQGADGYTF
CDR3 DNA: TGTGCCAGTAGTAAAAACCAGGGGGCAGATGGCTACACCTTC

D gene: TRBD1
clone size: NA
V gene: TRBV10-3
J gene: TRBJ2-3
CDR3 protein: CAIRLDRGPDTQYF
CDR3 DNA: TGTGCCATCAGACTCGACAGGGGACCAGATACGCAGTATTTT

D gene: TRBD2
clone size: NA
V gene: TRBV5-4
J gene: TRBJ2-1
CDR3 protein: CASSSGGTSRGRDEQFF
CDR3 DNA: TGTGCCAGCAGCTCTGGGGGGACTAGCCGAGGCCGTGATGAGCAGTTCTTC

D gene: NA
clone size: NA
V gene: TRBV5-1
J gene: TRBJ1-2
CDR3 protein: CASSLARRGGLNYGYTF
CDR3 DNA: TGCGCCAGCAGCTTGGCCAGGCGCGGCGGACTGAACTATGGCTACACCTTC

D gene: TRBD2
clone size: many
V gene: TRBV25-1
J gene: TRBJ2-3
CDR3 protein: CASSEGGLAVTDTQYF
CDR3 DNA: TGTGCCAGCAGTGAAGGCGGACTAGCGGTCACAGATACGCAGTATTTT

D gene: TRBD1
clone size: NA
V gene: TRBV19
J gene: TRBJ2-7
CDR3 protein: CASSISRGPYEQYF
CDR3 DNA: TGTGCCAGTAGTATATCCAGGGGGCCCTACGAGCAGTACTTC

D gene: NA
clone size: NA
V gene: TRBV19
J gene: TRBJ1-2
CDR3 protein: CASTPLRGGNYGYTF
CDR3 DNA: TGTGCCAGTACCCCGCTCCGGGGTGGAAACTATGGCTACACCTTC

D gene: TRBD1
clone size: NA
V gene: TRBV11-3
J gene: TRBJ1-2
CDR3 protein: CASSPRLTQGGEHTF
CDR3 DNA: TGTGCCAGCAGCCCCAGGTTGACACAGGGGGGAGAGCACACCTTC

D gene: NA
clone size: NA
V gene: TRBV10-3
J gene: TRBJ1-6
CDR3 protein: CAISDGGRPNSPLHF
CDR3 DNA: TGTGCCATCAGTGATGGAGGGAGACCAAATTCACCCCTCCACTTT

D gene: TRBD2
clone size: NA
V gene: TRBV27
J gene: TRBJ2-1
CDR3 protein: CASSPLWTSGTTSSYNEQFF
CDR3 DNA: TGTGCCAGCAGTCCCCTATGGACTAGCGGGACGACCTCTAGCTACAATGAGCAGTTCTTC

D gene: NA
clone size: NA
V gene: TRBV4-3
J gene: TRBJ1-5
CDR3 protein: CASSQRDNQPQHF
CDR3 DNA: TGCGCCAGCAGCCAACGGGACAATCAGCCCCAGCATTTT

D gene: TRBD2
clone size: NA
V gene: TRBV7-9
J gene: TRBJ2-7
CDR3 protein: CASSFGTSGLSYEQYF
CDR3 DNA: TGTGCCAGCAGTTTCGGGACTAGCGGGCTCTCCTACGAGCAGTACTTC

D gene: NA
clone size: NA
V gene: TRBV2
J gene: TRBJ2-7
CDR3 protein: CASSEARADLYEQYF
CDR3 DNA: TGTGCCAGCAGTGAAGCGAGGGCGGACCTCTACGAGCAGTACTTC

D gene: TRBD1
clone size: few
V gene: TRBV9
J gene: TRBJ1-1
CDR3 protein: CASGTGAELNEAFF
CDR3 DNA: TGTGCCAGTGGGACAGGGGCCGAGTTAAATGAAGCTTTCTTT

D gene: NA
clone size: NA
V gene: TRBV29-1
J gene: TRBJ2-2
CDR3 protein: CSVKFGLQGRELFF
CDR3 DNA: TGCAGCGTTAAGTTCGGGTTGCAAGGCCGGGAGCTGTTTTTT

D gene: TRBD2
clone size: once
V gene: TRBV5-1
J gene: TRBJ2-1
CDR3 protein: CASSVAGGPGEQFF
CDR3 DNA: TGCGCCAGCAGCGTAGCGGGAGGGCCAGGTGAGCAGTTCTTC

D gene: TRBD1
clone size: NA
V gene: TRBV9
J gene: TRBJ2-3
CDR3 protein: CASSPVLGTEDTQYF
CDR3 DNA: TGTGCCAGCAGCCCCGTACTGGGGACAGAAGATACGCAGTATTTT

D gene: TRBD2
clone size: NA
V gene: TRBV2
J gene: TRBJ2-1
CDR3 protein: CASSELAGAKNEQFF
CDR3 DNA: TGTGCCAGCAGTGAACTAGCGGGAGCAAAGAATGAGCAGTTCTTC

D gene: NA
clone size: NA
V gene: TRBV30
J gene: TRBJ2-7
CDR3 protein: CARSGVGYEQYF
CDR3 DNA: TGTGCCCGCTCCGGAGTGGGTTACGAGCAGTACTTC

D gene: NA
clone size: NA
V gene: TRBV11-3
J gene: TRBJ1-1
CDR3 protein: CASSLTGANTEAFF
CDR3 DNA: TGTGCCAGCAGCTTGACAGGCGCGAACACTGAAGCTTTCTTT

D gene: TRBD1
clone size: NA
V gene: TRBV29-1
J gene: TRBJ2-3
CDR3 protein: CSVGTGESTDTQYF
CDR3 DNA: TGCAGCGTCGGGACAGGGGAGTCCACAGATACGCAGTATTTT

D gene: NA
clone size: NA
V gene: TRBV12-5
J gene: TRBJ1-1
CDR3 protein: CASGLSQYTEAFF
CDR3 DNA: TGTGCTAGTGGTTTGTCCCAATACACTGAAGCTTTCTTT

D gene: TRBD2
clone size: NA
V gene: TRBV7-6
J gene: TRBJ2-4
CDR3 protein: CASSPGAGMYIQYF
CDR3 DNA: TGTGCCAGCAGCCCCGGAGCGGGAATGTACATTCAGTACTTC

D gene: NA
clone size: NA
V gene: TRBV5-1
J gene: TRBJ2-3
CDR3 protein: CASSYGTSWGTDTQYF
CDR3 DNA: TGCGCCAGCAGCTACGGGACTTCCTGGGGCACAGATACGCAGTATTTT

D gene: TRBD1
clone size: NA
V gene: TRBV13
J gene: TRBJ1-2
CDR3 protein: CASSRTGVNYGYTF
CDR3 DNA: TGTGCCAGCAGCCGTACAGGGGTCAACTATGGCTACACCTTC

D gene: TRBD2
clone size: NA
V gene: TRBV9
J gene: TRBJ2-1
CDR3 protein: CASSARSGSSYNEQFF
CDR3 DNA: TGTGCCAGCAGCGCCAGAAGCGGGAGCTCCTACAATGAGCAGTTCTTC

D gene: TRBD2
clone size: NA
V gene: TRBV14
J gene: TRBJ2-3
CDR3 protein: CASRKSGRAVDTQYF
CDR3 DNA: TGTGCCAGCAGGAAGAGCGGGAGGGCCGTAGATACGCAGTATTTT

D gene: NA
clone size: NA
V gene: TRBV1
J gene: TRBJ2-1
CDR3 protein: CTSYFLSGRAINEQFF
CDR3 DNA: TGCACCAGCTATTTCCTCAGCGGGAGGGCCATAAATGAGCAGTTCTTC

D gene: TRBD1
clone size: once
V gene: TRBV12-5
J gene: TRBJ1-4
CDR3 protein: CASGPGQGAEKLFF
CDR3 DNA: TGTGCTAGTGGTCCGGGACAGGGCGCAGAAAAACTGTTTTTT